The 11 T cell receptor beta chains presented below share a single source sample, sequenced in a study of cytomegalovirus exposure and HLA in healthy donors (dated by TCRdb to about 2017). Libraries came from the immunoSEQ multiplex PCR assay. For the multiplex PCR, a mixture combining 60 forward primers for TCR Vbeta segments and 13 reverse primers for TCR Jbeta segments was used. TCRdb took this table from immuneACCESS and kept in-frame rearrangements with V and J called. Such tables lack part of the clones; where checked against another copy, unresolved V genes explain under half of the gap, and the rest is unexplained. The sample yields fewer than 200,000 clones; approximately 80% were counted once. The ten largest clones take up 0.7% to 0.8% of the sample. Source material: PBMCs. The receptors derive from a female donor in good health and CMV-seronegative.

The V and J genes are TRBV6-5 and TRBJ2-7; 10 nucleotides match TRBD2. V lost 7 bases to trimming and J lost 4 bases; unmatched junction nucleotides: 7. Germline V gene sequence: CDR1 MNHEY, CDR2 SVGAGI. This CDR3 contains 14 residues. In nucleotides, the CDR3 is TGTGCCAGCAACGAGCGGGGGGGCCCGTACGAGCAGTACTTC. Protein sequence: CASNERGGPYEQYF.

The V call is TRBV19, the J call TRBJ2-7, with D maybe TRBD1 (5 bases). Germline lookup yields CDR1 LNHDA and CDR2 SQIVND (reference sequence). The CDR3 runs to 14 residues. Trimming pared 3 bases from V and 3 bases from J, leaving 12 bases between. DNA for the CDR3: TGTGCCAGTAGTATGGCAGGGTTTAACTACGAGCAGTACTTC. Translated: CASSMAGFNYEQYF.

The chain couples TRBV6-5 to TRBJ2-5; D not resolved. The CDR3 totals 11 residues. CDR1 MNHEY and CDR2 SVGAGI come from the germline V gene. Deletions cut 4 bases from V and 4 bases from J, with 4 bases between. In DNA, the CDR3 is TGTGCCAGCAGTTCGGTAGAGACCCAGTACTTC. Protein product: CASSSVETQYF.

V is TRBV6-5 and J is TRBJ1-2, with D uncertain. The V and J ends lost 0 bases and 2 bases respectively, with 13 bases between them. CDR1 MNHEY and CDR2 SVGAGI come from the germline V gene. This CDR3 has 16 amino acids. The CDR3 loop is CASSYSIAPSNYGYTF. CDR3 DNA sequence: TGTGCCAGCAGTTACTCGATAGCTCCGAGCAACTATGGCTACACCTTC.

The chain has TRBV14 and TRBJ2-5; 14 nucleotides match TRBD2. The CDR3 runs 17 residues. Germline CDR1 and CDR2: SGHDN and FVKESK. V was clipped by 4 bases and J by 5 bases; unmatched bases: 9. This chain's CDR3 is CASSPYSGLAGAETQYF. DNA of the CDR3: TGTGCCAGCAGCCCGTATTCGGGACTAGCGGGAGCGGAGACCCAGTACTTC.

This clone was detected only once. The chain couples TRBV7-2 to TRBJ2-7, with D perhaps TRBD2 (6 bases). There are 15 residues in the CDR3. Germline V gene data show CDR1 as SGHTA and CDR2 as FQGNSA. Trimming cost V 4 bases and J 2 bases, with 15 bases left between them. CDR3 protein: CASSSLGTGTYEQYF. In nucleotides, the CDR3 is TGTGCCAGCAGCTCCCTGGGGACTGGGACCTACGAGCAGTACTTC.

Only one count was recorded for this clone. This chain connects TRBV7-9 to TRBJ2-4; 10 nucleotides agree with TRBD2. The CDR3 has 16 amino acids. Trimming at V came to 6 bases and at J to 5 bases, leaving 10 bases not matched to a gene. Germline V gives CDR1 SEHNR, CDR2 FQNEAQ (reference sequence). CDR3 nucleotide sequence: TGTGCCAGCAGAGGCGGAGCGGGAGGGCCACAAAACATTCAGTACTTC. Translated: CASRGGAGGPQNIQYF.

The gene calls are TRBV5-1 and TRBJ2-7, with 7 bases lining up with TRBD2. This CDR3 comprises 15 residues. The trim removed 5 bases at V and 7 bases at J, leaving 15 bases unmatched. Germline V gene sequence: CDR1 SGHRS, CDR2 YFSETQ. The CDR3 sequence is CASSRAQRDPLEQYF. The CDR3, as DNA: TGCGCCAGCAGTCGGGCCCAGCGGGACCCTCTAGAGCAGTACTTC.

J is TRBJ1-4 and V is TRBV7-2, with D perhaps TRBD1 (5 bases). V was clipped by 5 bases and J by 4 bases, with 20 bases between them. This CDR3 comprises 17 residues. From germline, CDR1 is SGHTA and CDR2 FQGNSA. Here the CDR3 DNA reads TGTGCCAGCAGCCGTGGAGGGCTAAGGGACGGTAATGAAAAACTGTTTTTT. Protein product: CASSRGGLRDGNEKLFF.

This clone was seen a few times. The junction differs from germline at one of its ends, possibly a read error. This chain connects TRBV6-1 to TRBJ2-4; 8 bases are a match to TRBD2. Germline CDR1 reads MNHNS; CDR2 reads SASEGT. The CDR3 is made up of 14 amino acids. The CDR3 nucleotides read TGTGCCAGCAGTGAACTGGCGGGAGGTAACAGTCAGTACTTC. Encoded protein: CASSELAGGNSQYF.

This clone has more than one count but fewer than ten. Mismatch with germline at one junction end may stem from a read error. V is TRBV29-1 and J is TRBJ2-4, with D possibly TRBD2 on 6 matching bases. Germline CDR1 SQVTM, CDR2 ANQGSEA. The CDR3 is made up of 14 amino acids. In DNA form, the CDR3 reads TGCAGCGTCACTTCTCCACTAGCCAAAAACAGTCAGTACTTC. As protein: CSVTSPLAKNSQYF.